This T cell receptor beta chain was recorded in a study of regulatory T cells in long-lasting Graves disease. Overall study context: Those Graves' patients who were newly diagnosed had been on antithyroid drugs under 3 months.

As for time point: newly diagnosed GD, antithyroid drugs for less than 3 months. Making the TCR library involved RNA that had been extracted from PBMCs. At least ten counts were recorded for this clonotype. This CDR3 spans 11 amino acids. V shed 3 bases and J shed 10 bases, with 9 bases lying between them. Combining iRepertoire HTBI primers with Arm-PCR of CDR3 regions, the authors built TCR beta libraries. Using its own MiXCR run on the multiplex PCR reads, TCRdb lists one record per CDR3 protein. The sample consists of 350,000 to 550,000 distinct CDR3 sequences, over 15% of them appearing once. The sample also formed part of further work on T cells in Graves' hyperthyroidism and ophthalmopathy.

The chain carries TRBV12-3 or TRBV12-4 and TRBJ1-2; D is ambiguous. The receptor's source is a woman under 30 with Graves disease. Sequenced here: peripheral blood mononuclear cells (PBMCs), sampled at new diagnosis, from a patient treated with antithyroid drugs. As DNA, the CDR3 is TGTGCCAGCAGTTTGAGGTGGCTCTACACCTTC. Encoded protein: CASSLRWLYTF.